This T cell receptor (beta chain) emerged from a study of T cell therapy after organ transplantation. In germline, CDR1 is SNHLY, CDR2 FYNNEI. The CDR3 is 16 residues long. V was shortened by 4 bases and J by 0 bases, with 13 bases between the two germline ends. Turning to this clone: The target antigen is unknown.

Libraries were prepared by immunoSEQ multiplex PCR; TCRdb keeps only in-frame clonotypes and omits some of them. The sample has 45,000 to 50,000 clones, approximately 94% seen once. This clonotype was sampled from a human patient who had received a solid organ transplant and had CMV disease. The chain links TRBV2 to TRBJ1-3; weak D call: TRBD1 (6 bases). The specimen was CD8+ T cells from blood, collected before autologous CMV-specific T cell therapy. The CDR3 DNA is TGTGCCAGCAGTGGGGACCGGGACAACTCTGGAAACACCATATATTTT. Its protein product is CASSGDRDNSGNTIYF.